A single T cell receptor beta chain is shown here with its context. Antigen: not known. The data were obtained in a study of CD8 T cells in Susac syndrome. Study observations and caveats: Expansion of Susac CD8+ clones peaked in TEMRA cells and in active patients.

The CDR3 covers 12 residues. Trimming left V 5 bases short and J 11 bases short, with 12 bases between. Random hexamers served to reverse transcribe roughly 0.5 to 1 ug RNA. MiXCR was run by TCRdb on the immunoSEQ multiplex PCR reads, yielding one entry per CDR3 protein. The sample holds tens of thousands of distinct CDR3 sequences, around 96% seen once. The genes are TRBV12-3 or TRBV12-4 and TRBJ1-4, with D possibly being TRBD1 (6 bases). The sample was CD8+ T cells from PBMCs. This sequence originates from a human donor with Susac syndrome. The CDR3 bases are TGTGCCAGCAGTCAAAACAGGGACAAACTGTTTTTT. It codes for CASSQNRDKLFF.